Shown below are 26 T cell receptor beta chains from a single sample sequenced in a study of blood T cell repertoires in COVID-19. Repertoires were generated with immunoSEQ multiplex PCR, while TCRdb's copy carries only in-frame clones and drops some. The data contain about 220,000 clones, 82% of them singletons. The sample was PBMCs or T cells enriched from blood (not recorded which). These receptors originate from a woman aged 55-69 years who had recovered from COVID-19.

V gene TRBV18 combines with J gene TRBJ1-1; D remains unclear. The CDR3 is 16 amino acids. Germline V CDR1 and CDR2: KGHSH, LQKENI. V dropped 0 bases and J dropped 1 base, with 12 bases sitting between them. In DNA form, the CDR3 reads TGTGCCAGCTCACCACCGAGTGCAGGCCCGAACACTGAAGCTTTCTTT. Its protein is CASSPPSAGPNTEAFF.

V and J are TRBV6-6 and TRBJ1-1, with 10 positions matching TRBD1. Trimming removed 2 bases from V and 5 bases from J; junction bases left unmatched: 5. Per germline, CDR1 MNHNY and CDR2 SVGAGI (reference sequence). This CDR3 comprises 15 residues. The CDR3 here is CASSYDRGLVTEAFF. CDR3 nucleotides: TGTGCCAGCAGTTACGACAGGGGGCTGGTTACTGAAGCTTTCTTT.

The V call is TRBV4-1, the J call TRBJ2-3; TRBD1 matches 12 bases. CDR1 and CDR2 (germline): MGHRA, YSYEKL. The CDR3 sequence is 15 residues long. J lost 4 bases, V lost 3 bases, and 2 bases had no gene match. This chain's CDR3 is CASSQRDRGPDTQYF. DNA for the CDR3: TGCGCCAGCAGCCAGCGGGACAGGGGGCCAGATACGCAGTATTTT.

Only a few counts were recorded for this clone. V is TRBV9 and J is TRBJ1-2, with D hard to call. The CDR3 totals 13 residues. Germline values: CDR1 SGDLS, CDR2 YYNGEE. V was shortened by 3 bases and J by 5 bases, with 11 bases between the two germline ends. CDR3 amino acids: CASSGWEGYGYTF. As DNA, the CDR3 is TGTGCCAGCAGCGGATGGGAGGGATATGGCTACACCTTC.

V usage is TRBV9 and J usage is TRBJ2-5; 14 bases are shared with TRBD2. Germline V gives CDR1 SGDLS, CDR2 YYNGEE. This CDR3 spans 16 amino acids. After removal of 2 bases from V and 2 bases from J, the junction contained 2 bases not matched to a gene. The chain's CDR3 is CASSVGLAGGQETQYF. DNA of the CDR3: TGTGCCAGCAGCGTCGGACTAGCGGGAGGTCAAGAGACCCAGTACTTC.

The chain carries TRBV10-3 and TRBJ2-3, with D possibly TRBD2 on 6 matching bases. CDR1 and CDR2 (germline): ENHRY, SYGVKD. This CDR3 contains 17 residues. Trimming pared 4 bases from V and 4 bases from J, leaving 21 bases between. CDR3: CAISGTIFSGSADTQYF. For the CDR3, the DNA is TGTGCCATCAGTGGGACTATATTTAGCGGTAGCGCAGATACGCAGTATTTT.

This sequence joins TRBV19 and TRBJ2-2, with TRBD2 matching 8 bases. Germline V gives CDR1 LNHDA, CDR2 SQIVND (reference sequence). Trimming took 3 bases from V and 5 from J; bases not matched to a gene: 2. The CDR3 runs to 14 residues. Written as DNA, the CDR3 is TGTGCCAGTAGTATGGGCGGGGGGACCGGGGAGCTGTTTTTT. Amino acids: CASSMGGGTGELFF. Based on the CDR3 plus reference TRBV19 and TRBJ2-2, the full variable domain is DGGITQSPKYLFRKEGQNVTLSCEQNLNHDAMYWYRQDPGQGLRLIYYSQIVNDFQKGDIAEGYSVSREKKESFPLTVTSAQKNPTAFYLCASSMGGGTGELFFGEGSRLTVL.

The chain links TRBV14 to TRBJ2-7; possibly TRBD1 for D (6 bases). The V end was cut by 3 bases, the J end by 0 bases, with 18 bases between. This CDR3 is built from 17 residues. Germline-derived CDR1 and CDR2 are SGHDN and FVKESK. The CDR3 DNA reads TGTGCCAGCAGCCAGCATGATACAGGGCTTAGCTCCTACGAGCAGTACTTC. It codes for CASSQHDTGLSSYEQYF.

This sequence joins TRBV24-1 and TRBJ2-1; TRBD2 matches 7 bases. CDR1 KGHDR and CDR2 SFDVKD come from the germline V gene. V lost 3 bases and J lost 6; bases outside the gene matches: 10. This CDR3 is built from 16 residues. The CDR3 DNA reads as TGTGCCACCAGTGATCGGGCGGGTTCGGGAGGCAATGAGCAGTTCTTC. Translation: CATSDRAGSGGNEQFF.

About this clone: A junction end diverges from the germline sequence, so it may reflect a read error. This sequence joins TRBV7-9 and TRBJ1-2; 9 bases are a match to TRBD1. CDR1 and CDR2 (germline): SEHNR, FQNEAQ (reference sequence). The CDR3 covers 14 residues. The DNA for the CDR3 is TGTGCCAGCAGCCGAGGGGCCTTCCAGGGACAGGGAGACTTC. Its protein product is CASSRGAFQGQGDF.

This clone was counted between two and nine times. The genes are TRBV7-2 and TRBJ1-1; D remains ambiguous. The V end was cut by 8 bases, the J end by 1 base, with 11 bases between. This CDR3 contains 13 residues. Germline assignment: CDR1 SGHTA and CDR2 FQGNSA. The CDR3 DNA follows: TGTGCCAGCTCCCAAGCTCCGAACACTGAAGCTTTCTTT. It codes for CASSQAPNTEAFF. The full variable domain, in which reference TRBV7-2 and TRBJ1-1 provide the parts outside the CDR3, is GAGVSQSPSNKVTEKGKDVELRCDPISGHTALYWYRQSLGQGLEFLIYFQGNSAPDKSGLPSDRFSAERTGGSVSTLTIQRTQQEDSAVYLCASSQAPNTEAFFGQGTRLTVV.

The genes are TRBV2 and TRBJ1-2; 11 bases agree with TRBD1. Trimming took 4 bases from V and 6 from J; bases not matched to a gene: 7. Germline V lookup: CDR1 SNHLY, CDR2 FYNNEI. CDR3 length: 15 residues. CDR3 nucleotide sequence: TGTGCCAGCAGTGCCCCGGGACAGGGGGGGGATGGCTACACCTTC. It yields the protein CASSAPGQGGDGYTF.

The chain carries TRBV24-1 and TRBJ2-1; weak D call: TRBD1 (6 bases). The CDR3 is 13 amino acids. Trimming removed 7 bases from V and 8 bases from J, with 14 bases in between. From germline, CDR1 is KGHDR and CDR2 SFDVKD. The CDR3 region has the DNA TGTGCCACCAGACAGGGTAAGACCGATGAGCAGTTCTTC. This translates into CATRQGKTDEQFF.

The chain joins TRBV9 to TRBJ2-2; TRBD1 might be the D (6 bases). The germline V and J ends were trimmed by 6 bases and 1 base, with 19 bases remaining between them. The CDR3 loop spans 17 amino acids. Germline V gene lookup returns CDR1 SGDLS and CDR2 YYNGEE. The CDR3 here is CASTPGVRTENTGELFF. The CDR3 DNA reads TGTGCCAGCACCCCCGGAGTTAGGACAGAGAACACCGGGGAGCTGTTTTTT.

V and J are TRBV14 and TRBJ1-4; possibly TRBD1 for D (5 bases). The CDR3 runs to 14 residues. V shed 6 bases and J shed 0 bases, with 8 bases lying between them. The germline V gene encodes CDR1 SGHDN and CDR2 FVKESK. The CDR3 spells CASRQTATNEKLFF. The CDR3 coding sequence is TGTGCCAGCAGACAGACAGCAACTAATGAAAAACTGTTTTTT.

The chain is built from TRBV19 and TRBJ1-4; TRBD1 is a possible D gene (5 bases). Trimming took 3 bases from V and 6 from J, leaving 8 bases between them. Germline loops: CDR1 LNHDA, CDR2 SQIVND (reference sequence). CDR3 length equals 13 residues. CDR3 residues: CASSISRDEKLFF. The CDR3, as DNA: TGTGCCAGTAGTATCAGCAGGGATGAAAAACTGTTTTTT.

The genes are TRBV11-2 and TRBJ2-3; D is possibly TRBD2 (5 bases). The CDR3 consists of 13 residues. The V and J ends lost 1 base and 7 bases respectively, with 9 bases between them. Germline V gene lookup returns CDR1 SGHAT and CDR2 FQNNGV. The CDR3 spells CASSLGTAYTQYF. In DNA form, the CDR3 reads TGTGCCAGCAGCTTAGGGACTGCTTATACGCAGTATTTT.

This chain links TRBV4-2 with TRBJ1-1; D perhaps matches TRBD1 (5 bases). The V end lost 3 bases, the J end lost 4 bases, and 21 bases lay between the germline ends. This CDR3 has 17 amino acids. Per the germline V gene, CDR1 is LGHNA and CDR2 is YNFKEQ. CDR3 sequence reads: CASSQETAGNWGTEAFF. The CDR3 nucleotides are TGTGCCAGCAGCCAGGAAACCGCAGGGAACTGGGGCACTGAAGCTTTCTTT.

The V gene is TRBV19, the J gene TRBJ2-7; 8 bases line up with TRBD1. The CDR3 contains 14 residues. The junction had 5 bases not matched to a gene; V was cut back by 5 bases and J by 2 bases. The germline V gene has CDR1 LNHDA and CDR2 SQIVND (reference sequence). CDR3 bases: TGTGCCAGTAGTTCGACAGGGGCGACCTACGAGCAGTACTTC. It codes for CASSSTGATYEQYF.

Regarding this clone: Compared with germline, one end of the junction differs, possibly owing to a read error. V gene TRBV28 combines with J gene TRBJ2-7, with D maybe TRBD1 (6 bases). There are 12 residues in the CDR3. In germline, CDR1 is MDHEN, CDR2 SYDVKM. The CDR3 DNA reads as TGTGCCAGCAGTTTAGAGAACAGGGTCGGCGACTTC. Amino acids: CASSLENRVGDF.

The chain links TRBV6-5 to TRBJ2-1; tentatively, D is TRBD1 (6 bases). The ends were cut back, 11 bases at V and 2 bases at J, with 13 bases in the middle. The CDR3 covers 13 residues. In germline, CDR1 is MNHEY, CDR2 SVGAGI. The DNA of the CDR3 is TGTGCCTTACAGGGAATCCCCTACAATGAGCAGTTCTTC. This codes for CALQGIPYNEQFF.

This chain uses TRBV7-7 with TRBJ2-5, with D unclear. The V and J ends lost 2 bases and 7 bases respectively, with 20 bases between them. The CDR3 consists of 16 residues. Germline lookup yields CDR1 SSHAT and CDR2 FNYEAQ (reference sequence). The DNA for the CDR3 is TGTGCCAGCAGCTTACCGTCTCCCGGAGCAGAAGCGACCCAGTACTTC. Translating gives CASSLPSPGAEATQYF.

The J gene is TRBJ2-6, the V gene TRBV7-8; 7 bases are shared with TRBD1. The ends lost 2 bases at V and 0 bases at J; junction bases unmatched: 7. CDR1 is SGHVS, CDR2 FQNEAQ, per germline. This CDR3 is built from 18 residues. The CDR3 DNA sequence: TGTGCCAGCAGCTTACATGCAGGGGGAAGCTCTGGGGCCAACGTCCTGACTTTC. This codes for CASSLHAGGSSGANVLTF.

The chain employs TRBV12-3 or TRBV12-4 and TRBJ1-6, with 7 bases matching TRBD1. The V gene end was trimmed by 10 bases and the J gene end by 6 bases; junction bases not matched to a gene: 6. The CDR3 is 13 amino acids. The CDR3 spells CATRQGPNSPLHF. The CDR3, as DNA: TGTGCCACCAGACAGGGTCCTAATTCACCCCTCCACTTT.

This chain joins TRBV29-1 and TRBJ2-4, with 10 bases fitting TRBD1. From germline, CDR1 is SQVTM and CDR2 ANQGSEA. The CDR3 loop spans 13 amino acids. The V gene end was trimmed by 7 bases and the J gene end by 10 bases; junction bases not matched to a gene: 10. Here the CDR3 reads CSGSTGGEKIQYF. In DNA, the CDR3 is TGCAGCGGTTCGACAGGGGGCGAGAAGATTCAGTACTTC.

The rearrangement uses TRBV7-2 and TRBJ1-2, with D uncertain. The CDR3 runs 14 residues. CDR1 is SGHTA, CDR2 FQGNSA, per germline. The germline V and J ends were trimmed by 1 base and 3 bases, with 9 bases remaining between them. The CDR3 DNA sequence: TGTGCCAGCAGCTTAGGTTGGCAGGACTATGGCTACACCTTC. Translated, it gives CASSLGWQDYGYTF.